Each of the 6 T cell receptor beta chains below was sequenced from the same sample in a study of blood T cell repertoires in COVID-19. Clones were read by immunoSEQ multiplex PCR, and TCRdb kept only the in-frame ones, dropping some. This sample has more than 100,000 clones, with 86% found just once. The sample consisted of peripheral blood. Source of these receptors: a man between 35 and 55 years old with acute or convalescent COVID-19.

The rearrangement links TRBV29-1 to TRBJ1-1; a weak D match, TRBD1 (5 bases). The CDR3 loop spans 15 amino acids. V shed 7 bases and J shed 0 bases, with 18 bases lying between them. CDR1 SQVTM and CDR2 ANQGSEA come from the germline V gene. The chain's CDR3 is CSARAWTPMNTEAFF. In DNA form, the CDR3 reads TGCAGCGCCCGCGCCTGGACACCGATGAACACTGAAGCTTTCTTT.

The gene calls are TRBV20-1 and TRBJ2-7, with 7 bases matching TRBD2. This CDR3 has 14 residues. V lost 3 bases to trimming and J lost 5 bases; unmatched junction nucleotides: 10. CDR1 is DFQATT and CDR2 is SNEGSKA in the germline V gene (reference sequence). Written as DNA, the CDR3 is TGCAGTGCTAGTGGGAGGGAAGGTCTCCACGAGCAGTACTTC. Its protein is CSASGREGLHEQYF.

V usage is TRBV5-1 and J usage is TRBJ1-1; D might be TRBD1 (5 bases). Trimming stripped 0 bases from V and 3 bases from J, with 12 bases between. Germline V gene sequence: CDR1 SGHRS, CDR2 YFSETQ. The CDR3 spans 15 residues. The CDR3 region is CASSLVSAGDTEAFF. The CDR3 bases are TGCGCCAGCAGCTTGGTGTCGGCGGGGGACACTGAAGCTTTCTTT.

There are a few counts of this clone. The J gene is TRBJ1-6, the V gene TRBV6-2 or TRBV6-3; perhaps TRBD1 as D (5 bases). The germline V gene encodes CDR1 MNHEY and CDR2 SVGEGT. Trimming stripped 6 bases from V and 5 bases from J, with 14 bases between. The length of the CDR3 is 15 residues. This chain's CDR3 is CASSSRQINNSPLHF. The CDR3 DNA is TGTGCCAGCAGCTCCAGACAGATAAATAATTCACCCCTCCACTTT.

The CDR3 sequence is CAITSRGDNTEAFF. The CDR3 nucleotides read TGTGCCATCACGTCTAGGGGCGATAACACTGAAGCTTTCTTT. The chain couples TRBV10-3 to TRBJ1-1, with D perhaps matching TRBD1 (5 bases). Trimming stripped 7 bases from V and 2 bases from J, with 14 bases between. The CDR3 consists of 14 residues. From germline, CDR1 is ENHRY and CDR2 SYGVKD.

For the CDR3, the DNA is TGTGCCAGTAGTCCGGGGACAGGGGGCTACGAGCAGTACTTC. Translation: CASSPGTGGYEQYF. The chain has TRBV19 and TRBJ2-7; 11 bases fit TRBD1. The V gene's germline CDR1 is LNHDA and CDR2 SQIVND (reference sequence). J gave up 3 bases and V 5 bases, and 3 bases lay outside the gene matches. The CDR3 spans 14 residues.